This T cell receptor (beta chain) was captured in a study of blood T cell repertoires in COVID-19 (TCRdb year 2020). With regard to the full study: Samples covering the acute and convalescent phases of COVID-19 were provided by collaborators in the United States, Italy and Spain. Where HLA class I and class II types were available, the types were taken from metadata supplied by the sample provider, not from assay-based typing. A freely available public database, intended as a resource for researchers studying the immune response to SARS-CoV-2, is where the repertoires were released. Samples came from the ongoing ImmuneRACE study (first 160 participants) plus 1,254 subjects from 6 global collaborators. The sample metadata nearly always contained a de-identified subject ID, COVID-19 status, age in years and sex. The dataset comprised deeply sampled blood TCRbeta repertoires from subjects exposed to, actively infected with, or recovered from COVID-19. The material from the prospective study consisted of cDNA or gDNA derived from T cells, B-cell-depleted T cells, or PBMCs.

Each collaborating institution followed its own protocols to collect whole blood in K2EDTA tubes. Collaborator samples were shipped for TCRbeta analysis as frozen whole blood, isolated PBMCs, or DNA extracted from either sample type. Notes on this clone: No antigen is known for it. Per-nucleotide qualities are absent, and no much larger clonotype sits a single base away.

Counted from cysteine to phenylalanine, this CDR3 has 14 amino acids. The kept DNA is CDR3 alone, 42 bases in frame from the first base. The germline V gene specifies SGHAT as CDR1 and FQNNGV as CDR2. V and J are truncated by 1 base and 9 bases respectively, leaving an intervening sequence of 10 bases. Findings and caveats that apply to the study as a whole: How much clinical and demographic metadata was included differed by source and by participant, and the metadata was provided uncurated.

TCRbeta CDR3 regions were amplified from genomic DNA by means of the immunoSEQ Assay, a bias-controlled multiplex PCR. The authors processed their data as follows. Within the assay, amplification of reference gene primers was used to estimate how many nucleated cells each sample contained. To quantify the absolute abundance of each unique TCRbeta CDR3 rearrangement, sequence reads were collapsed and filtered. For each sample, productive Simpson clonality was calculated by taking the square root of Simpson's diversity index across productive rearrangements. TCRdb took this table from immuneACCESS and kept in-frame rearrangements with V and J called. Such tables lack part of the clones; where checked against another copy, unresolved V genes explain under half of the gap, and the rest is unexplained. That table is the source of V, J and clone size, and D and trimming were worked out from the DNA. The sample profile shows roughly 120,000 clones; 86% of them were found once. The ten largest make up approximately 5% of the sample.

The sequenced sample was peripheral blood. This TCR was recovered from a human donor in a cohort sampled during active COVID-19. The chain links TRBV11-2 with TRBJ1-6; the D gene identity is not certain. The nucleotide sequence is TGTGCCAGCAGCTTAGTGGGAGGAGCTTCACCCCTCCACTTT. The encoded protein is CASSLVGGASPLHF.